This record looks at one T cell receptor (beta chain) sequence and its context. This sample stems from a study of blood T cell repertoires in COVID-19. J gave up 13 bases and V 0 bases, and 12 bases lay outside the gene matches. Per the germline V gene, CDR1 is MDHEN and CDR2 is SYDVKM. This CDR3 is 17 amino acids long. Original methodology: Amplification with reference gene primers provided the estimates of nucleated cell counts. Sequencing used immunoSEQ multiplex PCR; TCRdb keeps in-frame clones, though not all of them. D and trimming come from the DNA, and the V and J calls and clone size come from that table. The sample lists tens of thousands of clones, more than 75% seen once, with 1.2% in the top ten.

The specimen sequenced was peripheral blood. The sequence was obtained from a woman of 80 years or more with acute or convalescent COVID-19. The rearrangement links TRBV28 to TRBJ1-6; 10 bases line up with TRBD1. The CDR3 DNA reads TGTGCCAGCAGTTTATGGCCCCATGGGACAGGGGAGGTCCCCCTCCACTTT. Its protein product is CASSLWPHGTGEVPLHF.